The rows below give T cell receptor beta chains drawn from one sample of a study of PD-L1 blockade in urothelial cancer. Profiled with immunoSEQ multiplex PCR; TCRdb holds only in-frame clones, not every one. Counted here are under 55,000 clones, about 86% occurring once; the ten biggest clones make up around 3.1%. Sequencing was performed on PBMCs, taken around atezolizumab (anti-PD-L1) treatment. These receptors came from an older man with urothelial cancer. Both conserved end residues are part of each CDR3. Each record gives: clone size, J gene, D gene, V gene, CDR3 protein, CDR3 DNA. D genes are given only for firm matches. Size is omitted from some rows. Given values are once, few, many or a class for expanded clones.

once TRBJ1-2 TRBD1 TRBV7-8 CASSLAWTGPYGYTF TGTGCCAGCAGCTTAGCGTGGACAGGGCCCTATGGCTACACCTTC
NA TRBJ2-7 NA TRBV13 CASSLKVGSGSQSEQYF TGTGCCAGCAGCTTAAAGGTGGGTTCGGGGAGTCAGTCGGAGCAGTACTTC
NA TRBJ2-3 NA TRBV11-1 CASSSPLTDTQYF TGTGCCAGCAGCTCTCCCCTCACAGATACGCAGTATTTT
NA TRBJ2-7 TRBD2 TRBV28 CASSLVKGRGGKDEQYF TGTGCCAGCAGTTTAGTGAAGGGGCGGGGGGGTAAGGACGAGCAGTACTTC
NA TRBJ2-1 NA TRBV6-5 CASSKGIGSYNEQFF TGTGCCAGCAGTAAGGGGATTGGCTCCTACAATGAGCAGTTCTTC
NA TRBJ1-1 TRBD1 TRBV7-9 CASSLDPPSRGGNTEAFF TGTGCCAGCAGCTTAGATCCTCCCTCTCGAGGGGGCAACACTGAAGCTTTCTTT
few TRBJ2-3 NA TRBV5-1 CASSFRDTDTQYF TGCGCCAGCAGCTTTCGGGACACAGATACGCAGTATTTT
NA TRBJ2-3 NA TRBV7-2 CASSLGLATSTDTQYF TGTGCCAGCAGCTTAGGTCTAGCGACTAGCACAGATACGCAGTATTTT
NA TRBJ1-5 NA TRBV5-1 CASSLEGGNQPQHF TGCGCCAGCAGCTTGGAGGGAGGCAATCAGCCCCAGCATTTT
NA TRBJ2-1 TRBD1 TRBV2 CASRNRQGANNEQFF TGTGCCAGCAGAAACCGACAGGGGGCGAACAATGAGCAGTTCTTC
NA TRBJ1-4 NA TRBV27 CASSLWGTGATNEKLFF TGTGCCAGCAGTTTATGGGGTACCGGGGCAACTAATGAAAAACTGTTTTTT
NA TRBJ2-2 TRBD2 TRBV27 CASSLGLPSGVEGGELFF TGTGCCAGCAGTCTAGGACTGCCCAGCGGGGTCGAGGGCGGGGAGCTGTTTTTT
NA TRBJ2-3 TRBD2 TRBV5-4 CASSLKLAGAGTDTQYF TGTGCCAGCAGCTTGAAGCTAGCGGGAGCAGGTACAGATACGCAGTATTTT
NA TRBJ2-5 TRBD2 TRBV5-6 CASSLSLAGGETQYF TGTGCCAGCAGCTTGTCGCTAGCGGGAGGAGAGACCCAGTACTTC
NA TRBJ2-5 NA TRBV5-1 CASSLRPGQQETQYF TGCGCCAGCAGCTTACGTCCAGGGCAGCAAGAGACCCAGTACTTC
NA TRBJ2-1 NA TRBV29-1 CSVETRVGSRMGNEQFF TGCAGCGTTGAAACCAGGGTGGGCTCTCGAATGGGCAATGAGCAGTTCTTC
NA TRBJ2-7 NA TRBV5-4 CASSSRTRRGQQGEQYF TGTGCCAGCAGCTCTCGGACCAGGAGGGGGCAGCAAGGCGAGCAGTACTTC
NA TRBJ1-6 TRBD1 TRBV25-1 CASSSGQGQNSPLHF TGTGCCAGCAGTTCGGGACAGGGCCAGAATTCACCCCTCCACTTT
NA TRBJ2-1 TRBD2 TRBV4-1 CASSLPTGTSGGNEQFF TGCGCCAGCAGCCTCCCTACCGGGACTAGCGGGGGCAATGAGCAGTTCTTC
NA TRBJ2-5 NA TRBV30 CAWRGLSLQETQYF TGTGCCTGGAGGGGACTCTCCCTACAAGAGACCCAGTACTTC
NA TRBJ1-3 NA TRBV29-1 CSAGGGSGNTIYF TGCAGCGCCGGGGGGGGCTCTGGAAACACCATATATTTT
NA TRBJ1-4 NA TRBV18 CASSPQGAPGEKLFF TGTGCCAGCTCACCACAAGGGGCCCCAGGTGAAAAACTGTTTTTT
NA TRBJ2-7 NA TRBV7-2 CASSLPGGDEQYF TGTGCCAGCAGCTTACCTGGAGGGGACGAGCAGTACTTC
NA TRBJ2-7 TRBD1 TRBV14 CASSQDWTGNEQYF TGTGCCAGCAGCCAAGACTGGACAGGGAACGAGCAGTACTTC
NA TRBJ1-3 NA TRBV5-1 CASSLARGASSGNTIYF TGCGCCAGCAGCTTGGCCCGGGGGGCGTCTTCTGGAAACACCATATATTTT
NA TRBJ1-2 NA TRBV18 CASSPSGGRANYGYTF TGTGCCAGCTCACCATCGGGGGGTAGAGCTAACTATGGCTACACCTTC
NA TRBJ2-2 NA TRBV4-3 CASSQDPGGNTGELFF TGCGCCAGCAGCCAAGATCCGGGTGGGAACACCGGGGAGCTGTTTTTT
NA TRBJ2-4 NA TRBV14 CASSRAVAKNIQYF TGTGCCAGCAGCCGAGCGGTAGCCAAAAACATTCAGTACTTC
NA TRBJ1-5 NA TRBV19 CASSKEQFNQPQHF TGTGCCAGTAGTAAGGAACAGTTCAATCAGCCCCAGCATTTT
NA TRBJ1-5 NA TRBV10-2 CASSDRSNQPQHF TGCGCCAGCAGTGACCGGTCCAATCAGCCCCAGCATTTT
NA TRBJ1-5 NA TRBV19 CASRVRGAYNQPQHF TGTGCCAGTAGGGTTCGGGGGGCTTACAATCAGCCCCAGCATTTT
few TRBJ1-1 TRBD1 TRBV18 CASSPDRGLGTEAFF TGTGCCAGCTCACCTGACAGGGGCTTGGGCACTGAAGCTTTCTTT
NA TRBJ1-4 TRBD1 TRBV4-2 CASSQESRGRNEKLFF TGTGCCAGCAGCCAAGAATCCAGGGGGAGAAATGAAAAACTGTTTTTT
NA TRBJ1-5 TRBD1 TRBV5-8 CASSLGDSSNQPQHF TGTGCCAGCAGCTTGGGGGACAGTAGCAATCAGCCCCAGCATTTT
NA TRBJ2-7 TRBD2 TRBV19 CASSISLAGHLPYEQYF TGTGCCAGTAGTATTTCACTAGCGGGGCACTTACCCTACGAGCAGTACTTC
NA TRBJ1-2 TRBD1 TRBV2 CASSPGTGLGGYTF TGTGCCAGCAGTCCCGGGACAGGCTTAGGAGGCTACACCTTC
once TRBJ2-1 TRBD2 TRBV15 CATSRTLLAGENNEQFF TGTGCCACCAGCAGAACTCTTCTAGCGGGAGAAAACAATGAGCAGTTCTTC
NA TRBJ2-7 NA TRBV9 CASSAQGGPFEQYF TGTGCCAGCAGCGCCCAAGGAGGGCCCTTTGAGCAGTACTTC
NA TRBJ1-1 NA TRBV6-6 CASSPRAVRNTEAFF TGTGCCAGCAGTCCCCGAGCGGTACGGAACACTGAAGCTTTCTTT
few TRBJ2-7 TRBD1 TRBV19 CASSGSGTGGSYEQYF TGTGCCAGTAGTGGTTCGGGGACAGGGGGATCCTACGAGCAGTACTTC
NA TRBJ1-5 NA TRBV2 CASSLGQIFQPQHF TGTGCCAGCAGCCTAGGACAGATTTTTCAGCCCCAGCATTTT
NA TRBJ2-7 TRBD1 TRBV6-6 CASSLGQPPYEQYF TGTGCCAGCAGTTTGGGACAGCCTCCCTACGAGCAGTACTTC
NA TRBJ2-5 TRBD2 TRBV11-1 CASSYRGDQQETQYF TGTGCCAGCAGCTACCGGGGGGACCAGCAAGAGACCCAGTACTTC
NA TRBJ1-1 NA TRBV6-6 CASSSGNTEAFF TGTGCCAGCAGTTCAGGGAACACTGAAGCTTTCTTT
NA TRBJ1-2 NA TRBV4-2 CASSQDGQAANYGYTF TGTGCCAGCAGCCAAGATGGCCAGGCCGCTAACTATGGCTACACCTTC
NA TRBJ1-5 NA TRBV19 CASSSRQYQPQHF TGTGCCAGTAGTTCGAGACAGTACCAGCCCCAGCATTTT
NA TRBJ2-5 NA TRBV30 CAWNKGKGETQYF TGTGCCTGGAATAAGGGGAAAGGAGAGACCCAGTACTTC
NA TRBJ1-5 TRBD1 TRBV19 CASSFQQGNQPQHF TGTGCCAGTAGTTTCCAACAGGGGAATCAGCCCCAGCATTTT
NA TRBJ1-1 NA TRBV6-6 CASSINRDEAFF TGTGCCAGCAGCATTAACAGGGACGAAGCTTTCTTT
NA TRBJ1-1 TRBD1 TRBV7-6 CASSLAQGVNTEAFF TGTGCCAGCAGCTTAGCGCAGGGGGTGAACACTGAAGCTTTCTTT
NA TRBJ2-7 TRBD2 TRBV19 CASSALAGAPGYEQYF TGTGCCAGTAGTGCACTAGCGGGAGCTCCGGGGTACGAGCAGTACTTC
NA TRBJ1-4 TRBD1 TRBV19 CASSPSTGANEKLFF TGTGCCAGTAGTCCTTCGACAGGGGCTAATGAAAAACTGTTTTTT
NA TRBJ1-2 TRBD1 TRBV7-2 CASSQLRGQANYGYTF TGTGCCAGCAGTCAATTAAGGGGGCAGGCGAACTATGGCTACACCTTC
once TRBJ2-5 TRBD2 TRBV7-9 CASSLTSGIAETQYF TGTGCCAGCAGCTTAACTAGCGGGATCGCGGAGACCCAGTACTTC
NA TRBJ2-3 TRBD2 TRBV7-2 CASGLKGGGATDTQYF TGTGCCAGCGGCCTAAAGGGCGGGGGGGCTACAGATACGCAGTATTTT
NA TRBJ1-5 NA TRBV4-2 CASSQGVTKGQPQHF TGTGCCAGCAGCCAAGGCGTAACGAAGGGGCAGCCCCAGCATTTT
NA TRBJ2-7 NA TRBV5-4 CASSLVAGAREQYF TGTGCCAGCAGCTTGGTGGCGGGGGCCCGCGAGCAGTACTTC
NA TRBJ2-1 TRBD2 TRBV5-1 CASMQGGAGTYNEQFF TGCGCCAGCATGCAGGGAGGAGCGGGGACCTACAATGAGCAGTTCTTC
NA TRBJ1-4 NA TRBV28 CASKQGTMEEKLFF TGTGCCAGCAAGCAGGGTACCATGGAAGAAAAACTGTTTTTT